The 9 T cell receptor beta chains given below trace back to one sample, sequenced in a study of shared clonotypes between healthy human individuals. Assay used: immunoSEQ multiplex PCR; TCRdb lists only in-frame clones, some missing. The sample shows over 2 million clones, about 95% of them seen only once. Positively selected for CCR7, the CD45RO-negative cells used as naive CD8 cells excluded terminally differentiated effector memory CD45RA+ cells. Sequenced sample: naive CD8+ T cells sorted from blood. These receptors were taken from a man younger than 35 in good health.

The chain recombines TRBV30 with TRBJ1-6, with no clear D. Germline CDR1 and CDR2: GTSNPN and SVGIG (reference sequence). The germline V and J ends were trimmed by 1 base and 8 bases, with 9 bases remaining between them. The length of the CDR3 is 13 residues. The CDR3, as DNA: TGTGCCTGGAGTGATCCATGGGATTCACCCCTCCACTTT. Protein sequence: CAWSDPWDSPLHF.

This sequence joins TRBV28 and TRBJ1-2; D ambiguous. Germline CDR1 MDHEN, CDR2 SYDVKM. The CDR3 covers 15 residues. The germline V and J ends were trimmed by 5 bases and 4 bases, with 17 bases remaining between them. The CDR3 protein is CASSPPGSEGYGYTF. Here the CDR3 DNA reads TGTGCCAGCAGTCCCCCGGGATCCGAGGGCTATGGCTACACCTTC.

The chain links TRBV11-2 to TRBJ2-7, with 10 bases aligning to TRBD1. Looked up from germline, CDR1 is SGHAT and CDR2 is FQNNGV. The CDR3 covers 16 residues. With V trimmed by 0 bases and J by 5 bases, 7 bases remained unmatched. CDR3 residues: CASSLDPGQGVHEQYF. In DNA, the CDR3 is TGTGCCAGCAGCTTAGATCCCGGACAGGGGGTCCACGAGCAGTACTTC.

Comments on this clone: Its ends do not fully match the called genes, so a read error is possible. The chain uses TRBV2 and TRBJ2-7; D unresolved. The CDR3 has 13 residues. Germline V gene sequence: CDR1 SNHLY, CDR2 FYNNEI. The CDR3 nucleotides read TGTGCCAGCAGAGAAGGCCCAAGCTACGAGCAGTACTTC. This codes for CASREGPSYEQYF.

The J gene is TRBJ2-7, the V gene TRBV5-1; 9 bases map to TRBD2. Germline CDR1 SGHRS, CDR2 YFSETQ. The CDR3 extends over 16 amino acids. V shed 1 base and J 5 bases; nucleotides not matched to a gene: 10. CDR3 nucleotides: TGCGCCAGCAGCTTGACCCTTAGCGGGGGATACGACGAGCAGTACTTC. Protein sequence: CASSLTLSGGYDEQYF. Variable domain in full (rest from reference TRBV5-1 and TRBJ2-7): KAGVTQTPRYLIKTRGQQVTLSCSPISGHRSVSWYQQTPGQGLQFLFEYFSETQRNKGNFPGRFSGRQFSNSRSEMNVSTLELGDSALYLCASSLTLSGGYDEQYFGPGTRLTVT.

This rearrangement joins TRBV11-2 to TRBJ2-1; 9 nucleotides line up with TRBD2. Germline loops: CDR1 SGHAT, CDR2 FQNNGV. Trimming cost V 1 base and J 7 bases; bases outside gene matches: 8. The CDR3 sequence is 16 residues long. The CDR3 protein is CASSLVGSGSINEQFF. CDR3 DNA sequence: TGTGCCAGCAGCTTAGTGGGTAGCGGGAGTATAAATGAGCAGTTCTTC.

This clone came up once. The sample carries other DNA sequences with the same CDR3. The rearrangement links TRBV4-1 to TRBJ2-1, with 10 bases that match TRBD2. The CDR3 is 15 amino acids. The V segment lost 4 bases and the J segment 4 bases; nucleotides outside the gene matches: 4. Germline lookup yields CDR1 MGHRA and CDR2 YSYEKL. The CDR3 here is CASSRTSGAYNEQFF. CDR3 DNA: TGCGCCAGCAGCCGAACTAGCGGGGCTTACAATGAGCAGTTCTTC.

V is TRBV7-9 and J is TRBJ2-2; 7 bases map to TRBD2. Germline CDR1 is SEHNR and CDR2 is FQNEAQ (reference sequence). The junction had 18 bases not matched to a gene; V was cut back by 7 bases and J by 4 bases. The CDR3 runs 18 residues. CDR3 coding DNA: TGTGCCAGCACCATGGGGGTTAACCCGGGACTACCCACCGGGGAGCTGTTTTTT. Residues: CASTMGVNPGLPTGELFF.

V is TRBV10-1 and J is TRBJ2-5, with no clear D. V gave up 0 bases and J gave up 2 bases, with 13 bases separating them. CDR1 is WNHNN and CDR2 is SYGVQD in the germline V gene (reference sequence). CDR3 length equals 16 residues. CDR3 in DNA: TGCGCCAGCAGTGAGTCGATCGTCGGTAGGCAAGAGACCCAGTACTTC. It specifies CASSESIVGRQETQYF.